Listed below are T cell receptor beta chains from one sample, sequenced in a study of blood T cell repertoires in COVID-19. Assay: immunoSEQ multiplex PCR; the TCRdb copy retains only in-frame clones and omits some. Of about 58,000 clones listed, approximately 81% are singletons. The sample was peripheral blood. Receptors originate from a man aged 35-49 years with active COVID-19. Each CDR3 is given with its conserved first and last residue. Each record gives: CDR3 DNA, CDR3 protein, J gene, D gene, clone size, V gene. A D gene is named only where the DNA matches it firmly. Clone size is not always given. Where it is, it says once, few, many or a class for expanded clones.

TGTGCCAGCTCACCAGAACAGAGCAACACTGAAGCTTTCTTT CASSPEQSNTEAFF TRBJ1-1 NA NA TRBV18
TGTGCCAGCATTAAGGGGACAGGCTTCTATGGCTACACCTTC CASIKGTGFYGYTF TRBJ1-2 TRBD1 NA TRBV19
TGTGCCAGCAGCGTAACGTCGCGGACTGAAGCTTTCTTT CASSVTSRTEAFF TRBJ1-1 NA NA TRBV9
TGTGCCAGCAGCACGGGACAGGGGGCGGCCACAGATACGCAGTATTTT CASSTGQGAATDTQYF TRBJ2-3 TRBD1 NA TRBV5-6
TGTGCCAGCAGCCCCTTGGGGGGAACTGAAGCTTTCTTT CASSPLGGTEAFF TRBJ1-1 NA NA TRBV6-6
TGCGCCAGCAGCCCCGGGAATCATAATTCACCCCTCCACTTT CASSPGNHNSPLHF TRBJ1-6 NA few TRBV4-1
TGCGCCAGCAGCCCGGACTCAGGGGTCTACGAGCAGTACTTC CASSPDSGVYEQYF TRBJ2-7 NA NA TRBV5-1
TGTGCCACCAGTCGGGAGTCCGCAGATACGCAGTATTTT CATSRESADTQYF TRBJ2-3 NA NA TRBV24-1
TGTGCCAGCAGCTGGGGACTAGCGGGAGCAGAGACCCAGTACTTC CASSWGLAGAETQYF TRBJ2-5 TRBD2 NA TRBV11-2
TGCGCCAGCAGTGAAAGGTCGTGGGAGGGGTACAATGAGCAGTTCTTC CASSERSWEGYNEQFF TRBJ2-1 TRBD2 NA TRBV10-1
TGTGCCAGCAGCTGGAAGGACAGGGCTCGGGGAGAGACCCAGTACTTC CASSWKDRARGETQYF TRBJ2-5 TRBD1 NA TRBV5-6
TGTGCCAGCAGCTCGACTCCCTGGGGAGGCACTGAAGCTTTCTTT CASSSTPWGGTEAFF TRBJ1-1 NA NA TRBV9
TGTGCTAGCAGCCCAGGGGGACAGGGGGCCGAGCAGTACTTC CASSPGGQGAEQYF TRBJ2-7 TRBD1 NA TRBV7-7
TGCAGTGCACGGACGGGGGGTGGCTACACCTTC CSARTGGGYTF TRBJ1-2 NA NA TRBV20-1
TGCAGTGCTAGCTTGGAGACCCAGTACTTC CSASLETQYF TRBJ2-5 NA NA TRBV20-1
TGTGCCAGCAAGGGGGAATCAGGGGGCTTCTGGAATTCACCCCTCCACTTT CASKGESGGFWNSPLHF TRBJ1-6 TRBD1 NA TRBV27
TGTGCCAGCAGCTTGGGGGTACAGGGGTACAATGAGCAGTTCTTC CASSLGVQGYNEQFF TRBJ2-1 TRBD1 few TRBV5-5
TGTGCCAGCAGTCAATACCTGGGAGGGACCCAGTACTTC CASSQYLGGTQYF TRBJ2-5 NA NA TRBV28
TGCGCCAGCAGCTATCCGGAGAATGAGCAGTTCTTC CASSYPENEQFF TRBJ2-1 NA NA TRBV5-1
TGTGCCAGCAGCCCATCAGGACTAGCGGGAGACAATGAGCAGTTCTTC CASSPSGLAGDNEQFF TRBJ2-1 TRBD2 few TRBV7-3
TGTGCCAGCAGTCAGAACCGTTTGAACACTGAAGCTTTCTTT CASSQNRLNTEAFF TRBJ1-1 NA NA TRBV6-5
TGTGCCAGCAGCCTCCCCCCTCTAAACAATGAGCAGTTCTTC CASSLPPLNNEQFF TRBJ2-1 NA NA TRBV3-1/TRBV3-2
TGTGCCAGCAGTTCTCCGACAGGGTTGGGGCAAGCAGGTTACAATGAGCAGTTCTTC CASSSPTGLGQAGYNEQFF TRBJ2-1 TRBD1 once TRBV28
TGTGCCAGCAGCCAAGCGGGAGGTCGTTACGAGCAGTACTTC CASSQAGGRYEQYF TRBJ2-7 TRBD2 NA TRBV11-1
TGTGCCAGCAGCTTTACAGGGAGAGGCCAGCCCCAGCATTTT CASSFTGRGQPQHF TRBJ1-5 NA NA TRBV7-9
TGTGCCATCAGGTATGCAGGGAAAGAAGGGCAGTTCTTC CAIRYAGKEGQFF TRBJ2-1 NA NA TRBV10-3
TGTGCCACCAGTGATGCCCAACTAGCCCGCTCCTACAATGAGCAGTTCTTC CATSDAQLARSYNEQFF TRBJ2-1 NA once TRBV24-1
TGTGCCAGCAGTCCCGGCGGCCGGTCCTACAATGAGCAGTTCTTC CASSPGGRSYNEQFF TRBJ2-1 NA NA TRBV27
TGTGCCAGCAGCCCCTCGGGGGATGAGCAGTTCTTC CASSPSGDEQFF TRBJ2-1 NA few TRBV5-8
TGTGCCAGCAGCTCCCGAAGGACAAGGCCAGATACGCAGTATTTT CASSSRRTRPDTQYF TRBJ2-3 NA NA TRBV7-9
TGCGCCAGCAGCCATCTCCCGACAGGGCCCTACGAGCAGTACTTC CASSHLPTGPYEQYF TRBJ2-7 TRBD1 NA TRBV4-1
TGTGCCAGCAGTTCCCCTCAGCGGGGGCAAGAGACCCAGTACTTC CASSSPQRGQETQYF TRBJ2-5 TRBD2 few TRBV27
TGTGCCAGCAGCTTCGCCGCGGAGAGCGAGCAGTACTTC CASSFAAESEQYF TRBJ2-7 NA NA TRBV5-5
TGTGCCACCAGTGATATTAGCGGGAGCTACAATGAGCAGTTCTTC CATSDISGSYNEQFF TRBJ2-1 TRBD2 NA TRBV24-1
TGTGCCAGCAGCGTAGGGGGTTATAGCGGATTTTACAATGAGCAGTTCTTC CASSVGGYSGFYNEQFF TRBJ2-1 NA NA TRBV9
TGTGCCACTAGTGGGGGAGGGTTCTTAAACACCGGGGAGCTGTTTTTT CATSGGGFLNTGELFF TRBJ2-2 TRBD2 NA TRBV27
TGCGCCAGCAGTGCAGCGGGGGGCAATGAGCAGTTCTTC CASSAAGGNEQFF TRBJ2-1 TRBD2 NA TRBV10-1
TGTGCCAGTACCCCGGGACAGGGTTACTACGAGCAGTACTTC CASTPGQGYYEQYF TRBJ2-7 TRBD1 few TRBV19
TGTGCCAGCAGCTTAGTCGGCGGGAGGGGCGAGACCCAGTACTTC CASSLVGGRGETQYF TRBJ2-5 TRBD2 NA TRBV7-3
TGTGCCAGCAGCTTAGCGCCTGGACAGCTAAATTCACCCCTCCACTTT CASSLAPGQLNSPLHF TRBJ1-6 NA NA TRBV7-6
TGCGCCAGCAGCTTGGAATATTGGCAGGGGACCATGAACACTGAAGCTTTCTTT CASSLEYWQGTMNTEAFF TRBJ1-1 NA NA TRBV5-1
TGTGCCAGCAGCTACCGGGACAGCCGCGAGCAGTACTTC CASSYRDSREQYF TRBJ2-7 TRBD1 NA TRBV7-8
TGCAGCGTTGAAGATCGGGGAGATACGCAGTATTTT CSVEDRGDTQYF TRBJ2-3 NA NA TRBV29-1
TGTGCCAGCAGCTTAACGCCGGATCAGCCCCAGCATTTT CASSLTPDQPQHF TRBJ1-5 NA NA TRBV7-3
TGCGCCAGCAGCCAAGAGGGCGGGCCTAATTCACCCCTCCACTTT CASSQEGGPNSPLHF TRBJ1-6 NA NA TRBV4-1
TGTGCCATCAGTCCCGGGGATGGAGGCACTGAAGCTTTCTTT CAISPGDGGTEAFF TRBJ1-1 NA NA TRBV10-3
TGTGCCAGCTCACCATGGAGACAGGGGGCAAGCAATGAGCAGTTCTTC CASSPWRQGASNEQFF TRBJ2-1 TRBD1 few TRBV18
TGCGCCAGCAGCACCGGACAGCCCACTGAAGCTTTCTTT CASSTGQPTEAFF TRBJ1-1 NA NA TRBV5-1
TGTGCCAGCAGCTTAGATTACGGGAAGGATGGGGAGCAGTTCTTC CASSLDYGKDGEQFF TRBJ2-1 NA NA TRBV11-2
TGCGCCAGCAGTGAGACTAGCGGGTGGAGCATGGGCAAAAACATTCAGTACTTC CASSETSGWSMGKNIQYF TRBJ2-4 TRBD2 NA TRBV10-2
TGCAGCGTTTTACTAGCTGTTGGTGAGCAGTTCTTC CSVLLAVGEQFF TRBJ2-1 NA NA TRBV29-1
TGTGCCAGCACATTGACTAGCGGGAGCCCAACAGATACGCAGTATTTT CASTLTSGSPTDTQYF TRBJ2-3 TRBD2 NA TRBV28
TGCGCCAGCAGCTTGAACAGGGGCTACGAGCAGTACTTC CASSLNRGYEQYF TRBJ2-7 TRBD1 NA TRBV5-1